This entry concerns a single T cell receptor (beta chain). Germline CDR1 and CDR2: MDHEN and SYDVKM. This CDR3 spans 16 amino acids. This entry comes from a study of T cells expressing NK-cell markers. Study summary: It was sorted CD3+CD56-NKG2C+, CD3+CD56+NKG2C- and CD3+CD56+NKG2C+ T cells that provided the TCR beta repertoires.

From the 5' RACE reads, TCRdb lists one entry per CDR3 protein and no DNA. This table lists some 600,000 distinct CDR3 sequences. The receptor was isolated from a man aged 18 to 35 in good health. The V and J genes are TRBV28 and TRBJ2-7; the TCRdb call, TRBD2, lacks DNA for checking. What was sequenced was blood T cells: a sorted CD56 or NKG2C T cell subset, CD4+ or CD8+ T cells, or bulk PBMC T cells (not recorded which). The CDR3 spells CASSPRGARRIRQQYF. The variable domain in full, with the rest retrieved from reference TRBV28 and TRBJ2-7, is DVKVTQSSRYLVKRTGEKVFLECVQDMDHENMFWYRQDPGLGLRLIYFSYDVKMKEKGDIPEGYSVSREKKERFSLILESASTNQTSMYLCASSPRGARRIRQQYFGPGTRLTVT.